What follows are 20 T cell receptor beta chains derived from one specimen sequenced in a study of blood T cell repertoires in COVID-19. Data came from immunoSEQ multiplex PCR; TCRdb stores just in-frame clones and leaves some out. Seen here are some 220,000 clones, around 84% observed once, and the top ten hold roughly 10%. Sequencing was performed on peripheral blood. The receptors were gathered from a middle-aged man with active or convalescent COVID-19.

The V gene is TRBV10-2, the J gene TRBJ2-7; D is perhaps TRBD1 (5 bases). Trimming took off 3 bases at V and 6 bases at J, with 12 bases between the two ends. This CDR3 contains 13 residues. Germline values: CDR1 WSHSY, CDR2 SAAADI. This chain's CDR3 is CASSEGVATEQYV. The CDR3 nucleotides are TGCGCCAGCAGTGAAGGGGTCGCGACCGAGCAGTACGTC.

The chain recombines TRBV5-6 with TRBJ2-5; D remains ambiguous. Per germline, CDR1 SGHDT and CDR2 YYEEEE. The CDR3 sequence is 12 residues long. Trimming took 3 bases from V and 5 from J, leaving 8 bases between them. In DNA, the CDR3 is TGTGCCAGCAGCTCCAATCGGGAGACCCAGTACTTC. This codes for CASSSNRETQYF.

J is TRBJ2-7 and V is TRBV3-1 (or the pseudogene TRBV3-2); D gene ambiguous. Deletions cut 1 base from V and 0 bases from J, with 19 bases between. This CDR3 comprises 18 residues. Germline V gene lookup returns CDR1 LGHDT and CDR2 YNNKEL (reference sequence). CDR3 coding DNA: TGTGCCAGCAGCCAAGCCCTCCACCCTGAACAGAGCTCCTACGAGCAGTACTTC. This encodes CASSQALHPEQSSYEQYF.

CDR3 in amino acids: CASTLGLTGENTEAFF. In DNA, the CDR3 is TGTGCCAGCACCCTGGGGCTGACAGGGGAAAACACTGAAGCTTTCTTT. The chain recombines TRBV28 with TRBJ1-1; 8 positions match TRBD1. This CDR3 contains 16 residues. V lost 7 bases and J lost 2; bases outside the gene matches: 12. Looked up from germline, CDR1 is MDHEN and CDR2 is SYDVKM.

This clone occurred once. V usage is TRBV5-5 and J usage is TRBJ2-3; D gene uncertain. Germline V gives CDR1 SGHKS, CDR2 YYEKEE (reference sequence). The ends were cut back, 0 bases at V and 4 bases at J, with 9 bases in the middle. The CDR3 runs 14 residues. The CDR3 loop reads CASSLVVYSDTQYF. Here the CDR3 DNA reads TGTGCCAGCAGCTTGGTTGTGTATTCAGATACGCAGTATTTT.

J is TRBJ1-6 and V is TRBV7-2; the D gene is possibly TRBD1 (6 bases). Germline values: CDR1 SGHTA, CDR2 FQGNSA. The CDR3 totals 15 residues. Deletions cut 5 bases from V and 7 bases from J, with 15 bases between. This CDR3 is CASSLNRAGNSPLHF. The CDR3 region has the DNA TGTGCCAGCAGCCTTAACAGGGCTGGCAATTCACCCCTCCACTTT.

The CDR3 DNA follows: TGTGCCAGCAGTGGCTCAGGGCCACAAAATTACAATGAGCAGTTCTTC. Translated: CASSGSGPQNYNEQFF. This chain connects TRBV28 to TRBJ2-1; possible D gene TRBD1, 5 bases. V was pared by 5 bases and J by 4 bases, with 18 bases between. The CDR3 runs to 16 residues. Germline assignment: CDR1 MDHEN and CDR2 SYDVKM.

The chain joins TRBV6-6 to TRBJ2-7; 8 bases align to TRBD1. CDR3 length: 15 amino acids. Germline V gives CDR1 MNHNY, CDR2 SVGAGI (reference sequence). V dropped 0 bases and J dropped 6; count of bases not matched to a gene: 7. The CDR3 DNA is TGTGCCAGCAGTTACTCTACCGCGGACAGGGCCGAGCAGTACTTC. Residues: CASSYSTADRAEQYF.

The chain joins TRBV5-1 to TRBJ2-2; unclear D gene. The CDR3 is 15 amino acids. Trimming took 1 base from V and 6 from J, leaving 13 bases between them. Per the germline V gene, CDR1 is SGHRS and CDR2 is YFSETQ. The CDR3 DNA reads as TGCGCCAGCAGCTTGCTGGGCCAACCGGCCGGGGAGCTGTTTTTT. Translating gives CASSLLGQPAGELFF.

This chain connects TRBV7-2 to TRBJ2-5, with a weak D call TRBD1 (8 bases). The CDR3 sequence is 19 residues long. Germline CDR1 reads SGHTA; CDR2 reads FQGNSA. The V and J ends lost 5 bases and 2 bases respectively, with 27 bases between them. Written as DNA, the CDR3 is TGTGCCAGCAGCCCCAGGGGGCGGGGGTCGAGAGGGGGTCAAGAGACCCAGTACTTC. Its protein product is CASSPRGRGSRGGQETQYF.

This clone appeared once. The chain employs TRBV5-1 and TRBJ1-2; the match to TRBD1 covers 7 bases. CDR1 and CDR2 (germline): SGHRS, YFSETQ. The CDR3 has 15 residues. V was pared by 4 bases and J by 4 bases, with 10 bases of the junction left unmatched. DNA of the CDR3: TGCGCCAGCAGCCCCCAACCGACAGGGACCTATGGCTACACCTTC. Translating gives CASSPQPTGTYGYTF.

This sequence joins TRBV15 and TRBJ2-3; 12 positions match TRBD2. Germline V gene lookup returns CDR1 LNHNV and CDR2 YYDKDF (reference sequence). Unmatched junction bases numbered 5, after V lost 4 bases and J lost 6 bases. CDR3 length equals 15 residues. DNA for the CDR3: TGTGCCACCAGCAAGACTAGCGGGAGTAGGGATACGCAGTATTTT. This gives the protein CATSKTSGSRDTQYF.

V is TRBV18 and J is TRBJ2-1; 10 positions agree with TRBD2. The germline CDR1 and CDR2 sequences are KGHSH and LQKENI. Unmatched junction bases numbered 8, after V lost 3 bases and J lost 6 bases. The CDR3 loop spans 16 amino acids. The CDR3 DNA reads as TGTGCCAGCTCACCCGACGGGACTAGCGTGGGCAATGAGCAGTTCTTC. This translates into CASSPDGTSVGNEQFF. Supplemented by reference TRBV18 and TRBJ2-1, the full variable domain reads NAGVMQNPRHLVRRRGQEARLRCSPMKGHSHVYWYRQLPEEGLKFMVYLQKENIIDESGMPKERFSAEFPKEGPSILRIQQVVRGDSAAYFCASSPDGTSVGNEQFFGPGTRLTVL.

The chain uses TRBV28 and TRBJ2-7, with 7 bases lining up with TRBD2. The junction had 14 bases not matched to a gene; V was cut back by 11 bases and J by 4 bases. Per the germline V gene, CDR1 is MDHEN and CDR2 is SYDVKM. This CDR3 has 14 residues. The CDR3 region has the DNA TGTGCCGTGTGCCCGGGGGGAGGGATGTACGAGCAGTACTTC. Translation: CAVCPGGGMYEQYF. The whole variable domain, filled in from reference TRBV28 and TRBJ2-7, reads DVKVTQSSRYLVKRTGEKVFLECVQDMDHENMFWYRQDPGLGLRLIYFSYDVKMKEKGDIPEGYSVSREKKERFSLILESASTNQTSMYLCAVCPGGGMYEQYFGPGTRLTVT.

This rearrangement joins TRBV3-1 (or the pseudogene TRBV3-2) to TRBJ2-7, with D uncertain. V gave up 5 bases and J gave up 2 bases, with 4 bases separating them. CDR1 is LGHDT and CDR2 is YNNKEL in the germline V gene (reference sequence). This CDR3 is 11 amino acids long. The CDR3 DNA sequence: TGTGCCAGCAGCTCAACCTACGAGCAGTACTTC. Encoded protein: CASSSTYEQYF.

The CDR3 DNA reads TGTGCCAGCAGTGATTCCGGAACAGGGGTCTATGGCTACACCTTC. It specifies CASSDSGTGVYGYTF. The V and J genes are TRBV2 and TRBJ1-2, with 7 bases that match TRBD1. V gave up 3 bases and J gave up 4 bases; unmatched junction bases: 8. There are 15 residues in the CDR3. From germline, CDR1 is SNHLY and CDR2 FYNNEI.

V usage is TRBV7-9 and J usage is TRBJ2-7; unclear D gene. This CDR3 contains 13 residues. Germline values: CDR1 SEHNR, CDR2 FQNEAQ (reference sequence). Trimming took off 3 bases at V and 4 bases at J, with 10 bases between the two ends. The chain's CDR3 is CASSFGGRYEQYV. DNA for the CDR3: TGTGCCAGCAGCTTTGGTGGCCGATACGAGCAGTACGTC.

CDR3 bases: TGCAGTGCTAGTCCCGGGACAACCGAGAATGAAAAACTGTTTTTT. Protein sequence: CSASPGTTENEKLFF. The rearrangement uses TRBV20-1 and TRBJ1-4; a weak D match, TRBD1 (6 bases). Between the trimmed V and J ends, which lost 3 bases and 5 bases, there was a span of 16 bases. Per germline, CDR1 DFQATT and CDR2 SNEGSKA (reference sequence). CDR3 length: 15 amino acids.

CDR3 nucleotides: TGTGCCAGCAGCCGAGGCGATTTGAACACTGAAGCTTTCTTT. This codes for CASSRGDLNTEAFF. The rearrangement links TRBV6-5 to TRBJ1-1; D uncertain. CDR1 is MNHEY, CDR2 SVGAGI, per germline. The CDR3 sequence is 14 residues long. Between the trimmed V and J ends, which lost 6 bases and 0 bases, there was a span of 11 bases.

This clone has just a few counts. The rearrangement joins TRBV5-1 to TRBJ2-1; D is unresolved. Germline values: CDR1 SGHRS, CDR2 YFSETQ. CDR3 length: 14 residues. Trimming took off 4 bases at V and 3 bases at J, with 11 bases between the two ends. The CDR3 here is CASSRDNFYNEQFF. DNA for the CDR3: TGCGCCAGCAGCCGAGACAATTTCTACAATGAGCAGTTCTTC.